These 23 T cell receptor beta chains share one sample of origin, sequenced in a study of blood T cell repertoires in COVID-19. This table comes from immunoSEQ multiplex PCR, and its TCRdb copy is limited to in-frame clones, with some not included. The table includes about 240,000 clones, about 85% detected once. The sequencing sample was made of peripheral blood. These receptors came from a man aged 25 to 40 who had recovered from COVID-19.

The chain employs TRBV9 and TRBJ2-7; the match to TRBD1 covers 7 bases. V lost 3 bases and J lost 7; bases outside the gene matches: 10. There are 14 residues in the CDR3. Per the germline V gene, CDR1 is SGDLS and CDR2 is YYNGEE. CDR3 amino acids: CASSELTGYGEQYF. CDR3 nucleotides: TGTGCCAGCAGCGAATTGACAGGGTACGGAGAGCAGTACTTC. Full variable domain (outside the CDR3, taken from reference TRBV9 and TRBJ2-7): DSGVTQTPKHLITATGQRVTLRCSPRSGDLSVYWYQQSLDQGLQFLIQYYNGEERAKGNILERFSAQQFPDLHSELNLSSLELGDSALYFCASSELTGYGEQYFGPGTRLTVT.

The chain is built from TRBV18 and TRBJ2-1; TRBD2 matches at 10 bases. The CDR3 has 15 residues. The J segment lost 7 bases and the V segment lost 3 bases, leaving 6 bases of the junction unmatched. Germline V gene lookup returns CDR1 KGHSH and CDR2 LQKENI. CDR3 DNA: TGTGCCAGCTCACCCTCCGGGACTAGCGCAAATGAGCAGTTCTTC. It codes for CASSPSGTSANEQFF.

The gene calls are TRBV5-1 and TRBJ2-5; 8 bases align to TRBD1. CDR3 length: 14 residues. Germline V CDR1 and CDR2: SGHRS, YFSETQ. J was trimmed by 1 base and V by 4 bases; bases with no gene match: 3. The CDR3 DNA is TGCGCCAGCAGCCCTGGGACAGGCCAAGAGACCCAGTACTTC. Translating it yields CASSPGTGQETQYF.

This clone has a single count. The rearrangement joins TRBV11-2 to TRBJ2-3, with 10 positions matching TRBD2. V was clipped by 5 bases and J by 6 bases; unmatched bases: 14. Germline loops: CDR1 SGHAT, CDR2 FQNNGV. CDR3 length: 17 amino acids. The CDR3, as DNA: TGTGCCAGCAGCCCCCACCCCAGCGGGGGGGCATGGGATACGCAGTATTTT. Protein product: CASSPHPSGGAWDTQYF.

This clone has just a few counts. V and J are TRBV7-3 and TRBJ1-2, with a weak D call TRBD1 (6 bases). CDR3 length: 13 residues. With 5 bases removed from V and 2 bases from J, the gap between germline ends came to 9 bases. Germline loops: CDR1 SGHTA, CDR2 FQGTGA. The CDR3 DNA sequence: TGTGCCAGCAGCGTTGGACAGAACTATGGCTACACCTTC. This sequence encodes CASSVGQNYGYTF.

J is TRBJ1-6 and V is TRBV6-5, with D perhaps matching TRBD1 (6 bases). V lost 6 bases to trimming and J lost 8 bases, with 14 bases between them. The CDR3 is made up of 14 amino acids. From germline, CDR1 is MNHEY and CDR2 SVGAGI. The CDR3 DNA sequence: TGTGCCAGCAGAAGGGACACGAACTATTCACCCCTCCACTTT. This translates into CASRRDTNYSPLHF.

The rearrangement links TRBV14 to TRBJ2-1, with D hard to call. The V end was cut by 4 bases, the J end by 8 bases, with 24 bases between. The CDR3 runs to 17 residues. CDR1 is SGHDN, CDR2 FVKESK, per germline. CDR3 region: CASSPLTKPYLVDEQFF. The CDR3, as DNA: TGTGCCAGCAGCCCCCTAACCAAGCCGTATTTGGTTGATGAGCAGTTCTTC.

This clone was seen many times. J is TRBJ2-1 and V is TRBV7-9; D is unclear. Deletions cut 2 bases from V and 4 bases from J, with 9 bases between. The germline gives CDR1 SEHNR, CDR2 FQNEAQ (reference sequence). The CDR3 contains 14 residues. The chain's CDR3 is CASSLNSGYNEQFF. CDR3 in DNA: TGTGCCAGCAGCTTAAATTCAGGTTACAATGAGCAGTTCTTC.

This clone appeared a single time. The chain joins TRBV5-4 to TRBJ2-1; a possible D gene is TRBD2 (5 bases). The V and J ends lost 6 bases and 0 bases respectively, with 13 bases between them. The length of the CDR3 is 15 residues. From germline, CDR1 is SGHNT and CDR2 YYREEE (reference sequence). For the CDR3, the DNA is TGTGCCAGCACCACTAACCGGGGCTCCTACAATGAGCAGTTCTTC. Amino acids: CASTTNRGSYNEQFF.

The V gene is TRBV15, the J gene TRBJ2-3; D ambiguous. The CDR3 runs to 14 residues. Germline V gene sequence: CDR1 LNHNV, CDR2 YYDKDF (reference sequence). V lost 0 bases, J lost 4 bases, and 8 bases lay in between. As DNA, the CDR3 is TGTGCCACCAGCAGAGATCTAGAGGCAGATACGCAGTATTTT. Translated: CATSRDLEADTQYF.

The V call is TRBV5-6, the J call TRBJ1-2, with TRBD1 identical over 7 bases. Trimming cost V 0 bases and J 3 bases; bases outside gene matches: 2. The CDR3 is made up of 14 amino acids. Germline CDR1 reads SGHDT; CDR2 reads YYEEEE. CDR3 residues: CASSLDGTDYGYTF. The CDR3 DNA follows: TGTGCCAGCAGCTTGGATGGGACAGACTATGGCTACACCTTC.

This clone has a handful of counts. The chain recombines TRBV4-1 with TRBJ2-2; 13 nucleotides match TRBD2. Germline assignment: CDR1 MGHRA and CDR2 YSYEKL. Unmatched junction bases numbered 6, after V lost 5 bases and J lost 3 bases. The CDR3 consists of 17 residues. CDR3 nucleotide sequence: TGCGCCAGCAGCAAAGGGGGACTAGCGGGGTACACCGGGGAGCTGTTTTTT. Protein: CASSKGGLAGYTGELFF.

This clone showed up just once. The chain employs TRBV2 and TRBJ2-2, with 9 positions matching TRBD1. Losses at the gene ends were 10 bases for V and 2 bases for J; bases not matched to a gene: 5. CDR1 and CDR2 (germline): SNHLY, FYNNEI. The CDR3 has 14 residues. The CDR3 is CATRQGVNTGELFF. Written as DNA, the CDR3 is TGTGCCACACGACAGGGGGTCAACACCGGGGAGCTGTTTTTT. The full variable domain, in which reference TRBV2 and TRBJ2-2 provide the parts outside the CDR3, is EPEVTQTPSHQVTQMGQEVILRCVPISNHLYFYWYRQILGQKVEFLVSFYNNEISEKSEIFDDQFSVERPDGSNFTLKIRSTKLEDSAMYFCATRQGVNTGELFFGEGSRLTVL.

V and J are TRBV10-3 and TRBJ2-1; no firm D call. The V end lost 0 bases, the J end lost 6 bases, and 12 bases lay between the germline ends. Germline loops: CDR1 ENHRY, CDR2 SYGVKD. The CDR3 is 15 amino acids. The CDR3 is CAISESTSRINEQFF. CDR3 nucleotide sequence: TGTGCCATCAGTGAGTCGACATCCCGGATCAATGAGCAGTTCTTC.

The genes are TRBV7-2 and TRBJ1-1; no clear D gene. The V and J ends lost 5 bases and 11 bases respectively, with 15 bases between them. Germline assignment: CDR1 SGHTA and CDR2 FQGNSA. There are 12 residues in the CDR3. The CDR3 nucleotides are TGTGCCAGCAGCCCGGGAGAAATTATGGCTTTCTTT. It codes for CASSPGEIMAFF. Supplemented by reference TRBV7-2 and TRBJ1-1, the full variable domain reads GAGVSQSPSNKVTEKGKDVELRCDPISGHTALYWYRQSLGQGLEFLIYFQGNSAPDKSGLPSDRFSAERTGGSVSTLTIQRTQQEDSAVYLCASSPGEIMAFFGQGTRLTVV.

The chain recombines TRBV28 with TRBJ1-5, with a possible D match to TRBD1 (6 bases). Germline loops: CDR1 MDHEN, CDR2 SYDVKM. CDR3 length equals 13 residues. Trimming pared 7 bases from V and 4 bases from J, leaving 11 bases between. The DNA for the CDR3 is TGTGCCAGCACCGACAGGTATAATCAGCCCCAGCATTTT. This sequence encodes CASTDRYNQPQHF.

The CDR3 is CATKPSIDRVHGYTF. The CDR3 DNA reads as TGTGCCACTAAACCCTCTATAGACAGGGTGCATGGCTACACCTTC. The chain uses TRBV6-5 and TRBJ1-2; 7 bases align to TRBD1. The CDR3 runs 15 residues. V was clipped by 10 bases and J by 6 bases; unmatched bases: 17. Germline lookup yields CDR1 MNHEY and CDR2 SVGAGI.

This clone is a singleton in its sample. CDR3 in DNA: TGTGCCAGCAGCTCGCGAGGGGGGGTAAGCACAGATACGCAGTATTTT. It is translated as CASSSRGGVSTDTQYF. The V call is TRBV9, the J call TRBJ2-3; a weak D match, TRBD2 (7 bases). The germline V gene encodes CDR1 SGDLS and CDR2 YYNGEE. With 4 bases removed from V and 0 bases from J, the gap between germline ends came to 15 bases. CDR3 length equals 16 residues.

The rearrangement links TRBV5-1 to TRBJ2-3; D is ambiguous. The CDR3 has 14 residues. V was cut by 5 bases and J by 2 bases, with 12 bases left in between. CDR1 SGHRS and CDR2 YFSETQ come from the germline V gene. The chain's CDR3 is CASRPGSHTDTQYF. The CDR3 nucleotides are TGCGCCAGCAGGCCCGGGTCCCACACAGATACGCAGTATTTT.

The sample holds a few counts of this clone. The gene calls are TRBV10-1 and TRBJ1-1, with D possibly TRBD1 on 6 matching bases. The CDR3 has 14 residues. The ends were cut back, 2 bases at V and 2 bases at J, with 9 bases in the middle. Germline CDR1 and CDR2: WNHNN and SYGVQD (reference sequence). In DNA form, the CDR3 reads TGCGCCAGCAGTGAGGGGACATCCAACACTGAAGCTTTCTTT. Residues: CASSEGTSNTEAFF.

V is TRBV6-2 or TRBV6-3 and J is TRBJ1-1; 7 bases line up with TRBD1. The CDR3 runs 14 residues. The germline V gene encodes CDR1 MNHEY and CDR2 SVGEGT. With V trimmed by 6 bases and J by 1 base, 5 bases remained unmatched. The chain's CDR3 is CASSPNRGNTEAFF. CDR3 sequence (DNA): TGTGCCAGCAGCCCGAACAGGGGGAACACTGAAGCTTTCTTT.

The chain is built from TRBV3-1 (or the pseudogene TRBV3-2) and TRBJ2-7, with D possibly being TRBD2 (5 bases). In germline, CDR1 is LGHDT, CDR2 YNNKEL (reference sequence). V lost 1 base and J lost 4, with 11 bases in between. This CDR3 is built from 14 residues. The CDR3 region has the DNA TGTGCCAGCAGCCAAGTCTCAGCGGAGTACGAGCAGTACTTC. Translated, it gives CASSQVSAEYEQYF.

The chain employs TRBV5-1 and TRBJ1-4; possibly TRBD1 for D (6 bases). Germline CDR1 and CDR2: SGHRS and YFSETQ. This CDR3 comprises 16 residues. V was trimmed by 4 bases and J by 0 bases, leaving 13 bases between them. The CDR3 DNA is TGCGCCAGCAGCAGGACCCCAGGGGCAACTAATGAAAAACTGTTTTTT. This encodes CASSRTPGATNEKLFF.